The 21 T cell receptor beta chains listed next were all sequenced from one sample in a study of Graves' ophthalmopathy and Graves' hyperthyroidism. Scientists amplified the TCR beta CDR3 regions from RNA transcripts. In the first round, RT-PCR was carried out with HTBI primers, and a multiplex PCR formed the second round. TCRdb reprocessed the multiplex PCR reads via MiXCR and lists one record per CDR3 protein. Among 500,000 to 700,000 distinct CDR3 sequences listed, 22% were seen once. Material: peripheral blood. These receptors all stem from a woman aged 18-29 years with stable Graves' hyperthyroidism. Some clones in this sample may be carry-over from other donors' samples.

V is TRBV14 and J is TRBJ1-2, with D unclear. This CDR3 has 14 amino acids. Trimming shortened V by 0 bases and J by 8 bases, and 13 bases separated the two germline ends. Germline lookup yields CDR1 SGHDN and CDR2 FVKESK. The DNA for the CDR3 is TGTGCCAGCAGCCAAGAATTAGTTGCGGAAGGCTACACCTTC. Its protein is CASSQELVAEGYTF.

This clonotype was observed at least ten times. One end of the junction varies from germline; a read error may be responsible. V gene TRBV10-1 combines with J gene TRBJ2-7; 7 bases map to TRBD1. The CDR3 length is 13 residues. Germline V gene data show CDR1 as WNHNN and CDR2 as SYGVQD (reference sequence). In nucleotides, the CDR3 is TGCGCCAGCAGTGAGTCGATGAGTGGGACAGCCAGCTTC. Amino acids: CASSESMSGTASF.

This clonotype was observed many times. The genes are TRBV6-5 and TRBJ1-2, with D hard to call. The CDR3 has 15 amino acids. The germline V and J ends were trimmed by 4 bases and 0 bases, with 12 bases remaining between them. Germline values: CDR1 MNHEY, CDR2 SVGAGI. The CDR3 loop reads CASSSGGRTNYGYTF. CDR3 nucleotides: TGTGCCAGCAGTTCAGGCGGCAGGACTAACTATGGCTACACCTTC.

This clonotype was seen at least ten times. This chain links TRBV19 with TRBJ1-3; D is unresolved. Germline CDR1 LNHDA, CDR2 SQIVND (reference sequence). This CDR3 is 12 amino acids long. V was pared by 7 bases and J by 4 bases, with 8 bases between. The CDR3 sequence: CASNDWGNTIYF. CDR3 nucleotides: TGTGCCAGTAATGACTGGGGAAACACCATATATTTT.

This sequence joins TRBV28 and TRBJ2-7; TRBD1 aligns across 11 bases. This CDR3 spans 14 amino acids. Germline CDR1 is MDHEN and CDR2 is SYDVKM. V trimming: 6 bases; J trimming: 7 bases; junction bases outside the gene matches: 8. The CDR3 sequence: CASSTGTGGWEQYF. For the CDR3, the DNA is TGTGCCAGCAGCACCGGGACAGGGGGTTGGGAGCAGTACTTC. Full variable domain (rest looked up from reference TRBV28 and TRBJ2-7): DVKVTQSSRYLVKRTGEKVFLECVQDMDHENMFWYRQDPGLGLRLIYFSYDVKMKEKGDIPEGYSVSREKKERFSLILESASTNQTSMYLCASSTGTGGWEQYFGPGTRLTVT.

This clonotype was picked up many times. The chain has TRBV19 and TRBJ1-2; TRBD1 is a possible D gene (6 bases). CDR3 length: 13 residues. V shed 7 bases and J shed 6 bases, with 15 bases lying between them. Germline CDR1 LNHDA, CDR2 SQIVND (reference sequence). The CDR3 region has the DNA TGTGCCAGTACACGACAGGAAAGGAATGGCTACACCTTC. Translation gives CASTRQERNGYTF. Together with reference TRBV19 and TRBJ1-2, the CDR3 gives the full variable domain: DGGITQSPKYLFRKEGQNVTLSCEQNLNHDAMYWYRQDPGQGLRLIYYSQIVNDFQKGDIAEGYSVSREKKESFPLTVTSAQKNPTAFYLCASTRQERNGYTFGSGTRLTVV.

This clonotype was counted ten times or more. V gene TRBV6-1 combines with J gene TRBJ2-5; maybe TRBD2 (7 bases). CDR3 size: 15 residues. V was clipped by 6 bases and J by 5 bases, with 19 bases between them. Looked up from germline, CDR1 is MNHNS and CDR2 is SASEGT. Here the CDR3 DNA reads TGTGCCAGCAGCCACCGGGGGGCCCCCCTTGAGACCCAGTACTTC. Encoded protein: CASSHRGAPLETQYF.

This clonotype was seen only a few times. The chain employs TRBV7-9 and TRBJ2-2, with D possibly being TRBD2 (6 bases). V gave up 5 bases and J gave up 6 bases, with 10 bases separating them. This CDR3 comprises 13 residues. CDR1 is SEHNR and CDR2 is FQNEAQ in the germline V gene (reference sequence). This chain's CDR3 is CASSPEGPGELFF. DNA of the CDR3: TGTGCCAGCAGCCCGGAGGGACCCGGGGAGCTGTTTTTT.

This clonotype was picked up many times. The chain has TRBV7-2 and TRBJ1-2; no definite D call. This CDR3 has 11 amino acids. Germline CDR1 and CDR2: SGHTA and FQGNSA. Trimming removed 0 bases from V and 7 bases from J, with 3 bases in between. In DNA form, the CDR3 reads TGTGCCAGCAGCTTAGCTGTTGGCTACACCTTC. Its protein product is CASSLAVGYTF.

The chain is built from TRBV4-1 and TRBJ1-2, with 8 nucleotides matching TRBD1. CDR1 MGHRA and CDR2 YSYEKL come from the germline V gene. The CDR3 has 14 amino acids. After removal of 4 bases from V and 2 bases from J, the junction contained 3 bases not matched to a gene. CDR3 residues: CASSLWTGNYGYTF. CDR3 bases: TGCGCCAGCAGCCTCTGGACAGGGAACTATGGCTACACCTTC.

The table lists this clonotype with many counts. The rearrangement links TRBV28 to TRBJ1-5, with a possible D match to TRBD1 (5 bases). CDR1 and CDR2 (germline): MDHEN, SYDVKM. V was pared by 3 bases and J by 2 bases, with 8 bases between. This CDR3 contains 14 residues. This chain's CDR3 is CASSLVTGNQPQHF. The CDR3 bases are TGTGCCAGCAGTTTGGTGACAGGCAATCAGCCCCAGCATTTT. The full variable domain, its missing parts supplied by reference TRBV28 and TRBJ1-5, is DVKVTQSSRYLVKRTGEKVFLECVQDMDHENMFWYRQDPGLGLRLIYFSYDVKMKEKGDIPEGYSVSREKKERFSLILESASTNQTSMYLCASSLVTGNQPQHFGDGTRLSIL.

The CDR3 is CASSLLGRELFF. CDR3 bases: TGTGCCAGCAGTTTACTCGGGCGGGAGCTGTTTTTT. V and J are TRBV12-3 or TRBV12-4 and TRBJ2-2; no clear D. The CDR3 spans 12 residues. The germline V and J ends were trimmed by 2 bases and 9 bases, with 7 bases remaining between them.

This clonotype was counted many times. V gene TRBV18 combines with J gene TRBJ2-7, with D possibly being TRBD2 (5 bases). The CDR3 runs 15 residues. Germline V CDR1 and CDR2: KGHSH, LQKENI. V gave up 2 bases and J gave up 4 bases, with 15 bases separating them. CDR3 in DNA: TGTGCCAGCTCACCATTAGCGACAAGTACGTACGAGCAGTACTTC. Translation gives CASSPLATSTYEQYF.

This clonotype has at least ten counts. CDR3 bases: TGTGCCAGCAGTCCCGAGGTCCTGCCGGCGAACACTGAAGCTTTCTTT. Amino acid sequence: CASSPEVLPANTEAFF. V is TRBV6-1 and J is TRBJ1-1; unclear D gene. The CDR3 is 16 amino acids. The germline CDR1 and CDR2 sequences are MNHNS and SASEGT. Trimming left V 5 bases short and J 1 base short, with 17 bases between.

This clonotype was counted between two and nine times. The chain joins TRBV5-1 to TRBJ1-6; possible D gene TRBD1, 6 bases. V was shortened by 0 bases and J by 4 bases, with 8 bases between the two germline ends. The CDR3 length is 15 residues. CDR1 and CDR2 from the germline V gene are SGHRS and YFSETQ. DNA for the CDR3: TGCGCCAGCAGCTTGGAGGACAGTTATAATTCACCCCTCCACTTT. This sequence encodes CASSLEDSYNSPLHF.

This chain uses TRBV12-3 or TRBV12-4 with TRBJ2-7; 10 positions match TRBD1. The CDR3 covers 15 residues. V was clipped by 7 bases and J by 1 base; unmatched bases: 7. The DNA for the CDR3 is TGTGCCAGCAAGCCGGGACAGGGGTTTTCCTACGAGCAGTACTTC. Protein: CASKPGQGFSYEQYF.

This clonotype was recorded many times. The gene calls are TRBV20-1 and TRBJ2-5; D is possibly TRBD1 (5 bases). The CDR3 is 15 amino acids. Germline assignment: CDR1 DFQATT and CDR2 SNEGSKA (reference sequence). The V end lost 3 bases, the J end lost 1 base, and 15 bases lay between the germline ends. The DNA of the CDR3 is TGCAGTGCTAGCCGCTCATTGGGGCCCCAAGAGACCCAGTACTTC. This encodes CSASRSLGPQETQYF.

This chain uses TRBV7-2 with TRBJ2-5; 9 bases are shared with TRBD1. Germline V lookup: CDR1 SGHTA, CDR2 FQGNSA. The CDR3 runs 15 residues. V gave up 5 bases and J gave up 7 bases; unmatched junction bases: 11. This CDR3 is CASSPRQGDRVTQYF. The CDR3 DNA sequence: TGTGCCAGCAGCCCAAGACAGGGGGATAGGGTGACCCAGTACTTC.

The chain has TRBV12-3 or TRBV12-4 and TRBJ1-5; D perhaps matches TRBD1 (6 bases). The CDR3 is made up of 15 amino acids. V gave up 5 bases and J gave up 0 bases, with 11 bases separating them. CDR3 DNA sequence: TGTGCCAGCAGTCTGGGACAACGTAGCAATCAGCCCCAGCATTTT. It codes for CASSLGQRSNQPQHF.

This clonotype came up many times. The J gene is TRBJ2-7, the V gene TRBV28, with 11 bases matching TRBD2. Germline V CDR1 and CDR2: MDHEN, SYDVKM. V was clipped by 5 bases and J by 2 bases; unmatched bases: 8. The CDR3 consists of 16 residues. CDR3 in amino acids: CASSLRTSGPTYEQYF. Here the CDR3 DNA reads TGTGCCAGCAGTCTCCGGACTAGCGGGCCAACCTACGAGCAGTACTTC.

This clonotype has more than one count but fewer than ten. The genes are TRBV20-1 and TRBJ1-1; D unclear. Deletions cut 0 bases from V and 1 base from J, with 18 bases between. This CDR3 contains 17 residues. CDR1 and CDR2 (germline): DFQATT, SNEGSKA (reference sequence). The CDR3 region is CSARDHTGQAQNTEAFF. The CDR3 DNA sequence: TGCAGTGCTAGAGATCACACCGGCCAAGCCCAGAACACTGAAGCTTTCTTT.